Each of the 18 T cell receptor beta chains below was sequenced from the same sample in a study of vaccination and CD4 T cells after COVID-19. These receptors have no identified antigens. An Oncomine TCR Beta short-read assay was used to sequence the DNA from cultured CD4+ T cells. Each CDR3 protein gets one entry after TCRdb re-called the PCR reads with MiXCR. The sample holds some 21,000 distinct CDR3 sequences, around 35% seen once. Described treatment: roughly 11-day PBMC culture with coronavirus spike peptide pools or control peptides (ViraFEST assay). The source was CD4+ T cells from blood, cultured in vitro, collected before SARS-CoV-2 vaccination. The receptors stem from a human donor who had recovered from COVID-19.

The chain has TRBV19 and TRBJ2-1; D is perhaps TRBD1 (6 bases). Germline loops: CDR1 LNHDA, CDR2 SQIVND (reference sequence). Deletions cut 6 bases from V and 0 bases from J, with 12 bases between. CDR3 length: 15 residues. CDR3 in DNA: TGTGCCAGTAGGCTGACAGGAAGCTCCTACAATGAGCAGTTCTTC. Its translation: CASRLTGSSYNEQFF.

This clonotype has more than one count but fewer than ten. The rearrangement uses TRBV7-2 and TRBJ1-2; tentatively, D is TRBD1 (5 bases). V dropped 5 bases and J dropped 1 base, with 23 bases sitting between them. The germline V gene encodes CDR1 SGHTA and CDR2 FQGNSA. This CDR3 is built from 18 residues. The CDR3 is CASSAGPARQTDNYGYTF. In DNA form, the CDR3 reads TGTGCCAGCAGCGCGGGACCGGCCCGACAGACCGATAACTATGGCTACACCTTC.

This chain connects TRBV19 to TRBJ1-1, with unresolved D. The CDR3 has 15 amino acids. Germline V CDR1 and CDR2: LNHDA, SQIVND (reference sequence). Trimming left V 2 bases short and J 1 base short, with 11 bases between. The CDR3 DNA sequence: TGTGCCAGTAGTATATCTGCAGTGGGGAACACTGAAGCTTTCTTT. It codes for CASSISAVGNTEAFF.

J is TRBJ1-2 and V is TRBV20-1, with D hard to call. Trimming took 0 bases from V and 2 from J, leaving 10 bases between them. The germline V gene has CDR1 DFQATT and CDR2 SNEGSKA (reference sequence). CDR3 length: 14 residues. This CDR3 reads CSARDIQQNYGYTF. CDR3 sequence (DNA): TGCAGTGCTAGAGATATACAGCAAAACTATGGCTACACCTTC.

In its sample, this clonotype was seen a few times. The chain is built from TRBV6-5 and TRBJ1-1; D is perhaps TRBD1 (5 bases). Germline CDR1 and CDR2: MNHEY and SVGAGI. Between the trimmed V and J ends, which lost 0 bases and 6 bases, there was a span of 14 bases. The CDR3 is made up of 15 amino acids. The CDR3 protein is CASSYSFREGAEAFF. In DNA form, the CDR3 reads TGTGCCAGCAGTTACTCGTTTCGGGAAGGGGCTGAAGCTTTCTTT.

This sequence joins TRBV29-1 and TRBJ1-1; no definite D call. The germline V gene has CDR1 SQVTM and CDR2 ANQGSEA. This CDR3 contains 11 residues. The CDR3 loop is CFVGSYTEAFF. The CDR3 region has the DNA TGCTTCGTAGGCAGCTACACTGAAGCTTTCTTT.

This clonotype has a handful of counts. The V gene is TRBV7-6, the J gene TRBJ2-2, with 10 bases that match TRBD2. The CDR3 length is 17 residues. J was trimmed by 1 base and V by 3 bases; bases with no gene match: 5. Germline-derived CDR1 and CDR2 are SGHVS and FNYEAQ. CDR3 region: CASSLLTSGLNTGELFF. The CDR3, as DNA: TGTGCCAGCAGCTTGTTGACTAGCGGGTTGAACACCGGGGAGCTGTTTTTT.

The CDR3 here is CASSRTGGGYGYTF. As DNA, the CDR3 is TGCGCCAGCAGCCGCACAGGGGGGGGCTATGGCTACACCTTC. The rearrangement joins TRBV4-3 to TRBJ1-2; TRBD1 matches at 8 bases. Germline CDR1 reads LGHNA; CDR2 reads YSLEER. This CDR3 contains 14 residues. Trimming cost V 4 bases and J 4 bases; bases outside gene matches: 5.

This clonotype was counted a few times. The rearrangement links TRBV20-1 to TRBJ2-3, with D unclear. The CDR3 runs 12 residues. Germline CDR1 reads DFQATT; CDR2 reads SNEGSKA (reference sequence). Trimming shortened V by 5 bases and J by 1 base, and 7 bases separated the two germline ends. For the CDR3, the DNA is TGCAGTGCTGCCCCCGGCACAGATACGCAGTATTTT. Translating gives CSAAPGTDTQYF.

This clonotype was detected a few times. This chain joins TRBV5-1 and TRBJ1-2, with D perhaps matching TRBD1 (5 bases). The CDR3 is made up of 15 amino acids. Trimming took off 4 bases at V and 7 bases at J, with 20 bases between the two ends. Germline loops: CDR1 SGHRS, CDR2 YFSETQ. The CDR3 DNA reads TGCGCCAGCAGCCCGCCGGGGCGGCTTGGGGCTGGCTACACCTTC. It is translated as CASSPPGRLGAGYTF.

This clonotype was seen a few times. The J gene is TRBJ2-7, the V gene TRBV6-2 or TRBV6-3, with TRBD1 identical over 7 bases. Trimming took 2 bases from V and 5 from J; bases not matched to a gene: 3. CDR3 size: 13 residues. Per germline, CDR1 MNHEY and CDR2 SVGEGT. This chain's CDR3 is CASSYRDRDEQYF. The CDR3 region has the DNA TGTGCCAGCAGTTACCGTGACAGGGACGAGCAGTACTTC.

This clonotype was recorded a few times. The chain couples TRBV27 to TRBJ1-2; tentatively, D is TRBD1 (6 bases). In germline, CDR1 is MNHEY, CDR2 SMNVEV (reference sequence). Trimming pared 6 bases from V and 4 bases from J, leaving 15 bases between. The CDR3 is 14 amino acids. CDR3: CASRRDTGSYGYTF. The CDR3, as DNA: TGTGCCAGCAGGCGTGATACAGGGTCCTATGGCTACACCTTC.

The chain recombines TRBV7-9 with TRBJ2-1; D not certain. Germline V CDR1 and CDR2: SEHNR, FQNEAQ (reference sequence). The germline V and J ends were trimmed by 5 bases and 5 bases, with 13 bases remaining between them. The CDR3 contains 14 residues. The CDR3 DNA reads as TGTGCCAGCAGCACCACGTCCTTGCACAATGAGCAGTTCTTC. Translation gives CASSTTSLHNEQFF. The full variable domain, with the rest looked up from reference TRBV7-9 and TRBJ2-1, is DTGVSQNPRHKITKRGQNVTFRCDPISEHNRLYWYRQTLGQGPEFLTYFQNEAQLEKSRLLSDRFSAERPKGSFSTLEIQRTEQGDSAMYLCASSTTSLHNEQFFGPGTRLTVL.

The table lists this clonotype with a few counts. V gene TRBV20-1 combines with J gene TRBJ2-5, with 9 bases identical to TRBD1. There are 16 residues in the CDR3. Germline CDR1 reads DFQATT; CDR2 reads SNEGSKA (reference sequence). The junction had 8 bases not matched to a gene; V was cut back by 3 bases and J by 0 bases. The CDR3: CSARPPRDRDQETQYF. The CDR3 nucleotides read TGCAGTGCTAGGCCCCCCCGGGACAGGGACCAAGAGACCCAGTACTTC.

The chain employs TRBV9 and TRBJ2-3; the D gene is possibly TRBD2 (6 bases). Germline lookup yields CDR1 SGDLS and CDR2 YYNGEE. V lost 0 bases, J lost 5 bases, and 13 bases lay in between. The CDR3 length is 15 residues. This CDR3 is CASSVEAGRVDTQYF. The CDR3 DNA reads as TGTGCCAGCAGCGTAGAGGCGGGGAGAGTAGATACGCAGTATTTT.

This rearrangement joins TRBV27 to TRBJ1-6; D is perhaps TRBD1 (5 bases). Germline assignment: CDR1 MNHEY and CDR2 SMNVEV (reference sequence). Trimming left V 6 bases short and J 3 bases short, with 12 bases between. CDR3 length: 15 amino acids. The chain's CDR3 is CASSPDRVYNSPLHF. As DNA, the CDR3 is TGTGCCAGCAGCCCCGACAGAGTCTATAATTCACCCCTCCACTTT.

The table lists this clonotype with a few counts. The J gene is TRBJ2-7, the V gene TRBV27; unclear D gene. CDR3 length equals 14 residues. The ends were cut back, 2 bases at V and 5 bases at J, with 13 bases in the middle. CDR1 is MNHEY, CDR2 SMNVEV, per germline (reference sequence). The CDR3 region is CASSLRVQSHEQYF. CDR3 in DNA: TGTGCCAGCAGTTTACGGGTCCAGTCCCACGAGCAGTACTTC.

This clonotype was counted between two and nine times. The gene calls are TRBV5-5 and TRBJ1-2; D unclear. V was clipped by 3 bases and J by 4 bases, with 7 bases between them. The CDR3 sequence is 12 residues long. Per the germline V gene, CDR1 is SGHKS and CDR2 is YYEKEE (reference sequence). The CDR3 DNA reads as TGTGCCAGCAGCTCCCACTTCTATGGCTACACCTTC. This sequence encodes CASSSHFYGYTF.